The 5 T cell receptor beta chains presented below share a single source sample, sequenced in a study of blood T cell repertoires in COVID-19. TCRdb's copy holds only in-frame clones and misses some; the assay was immunoSEQ multiplex PCR. This sample has some 200,000 clones, with 70% to 90% found just once. Input material: peripheral blood. These TCRs come from a woman aged 70-85 years with COVID-19, enrolled during active disease.

This clone was found a few times. The CDR3 DNA follows: TGTGCCAGCAGCCAAGTATCTCGTGGGCCGGTCACTGAAGCTTTCTTT. It translates to CASSQVSRGPVTEAFF. The J gene is TRBJ1-1, the V gene TRBV14; D remains unclear. Germline V gene sequence: CDR1 SGHDN, CDR2 FVKESK. The V end lost 1 base, the J end lost 4 bases, and 16 bases lay between the germline ends. The CDR3 totals 16 residues.

This chain joins TRBV12-3 or TRBV12-4 and TRBJ1-1, with TRBD1 as a possible D gene (5 bases). The V end was cut by 5 bases, the J end by 10 bases, with 14 bases between. The CDR3 covers 12 residues. The CDR3 DNA follows: TGTGCCAGCAGTGGACCCGGGGGAAGAGCTTTCTTT. Amino acids: CASSGPGGRAFF.

This rearrangement joins TRBV2 to TRBJ2-4; 16 nucleotides line up with TRBD2. The CDR3 spans 19 residues. J gave up 2 bases and V 5 bases, and 9 bases lay outside the gene matches. Germline values: CDR1 SNHLY, CDR2 FYNNEI. DNA of the CDR3: TGTGCCAGCAGTCAGGGACTAGCGGGAGGGATCAGAACCAAAAACATTCAGTACTTC. This codes for CASSQGLAGGIRTKNIQYF.

V usage is TRBV5-5 and J usage is TRBJ2-7; TRBD1 matches 7 bases. The CDR3 is 14 amino acids. V gave up 5 bases and J gave up 1 base; unmatched junction bases: 6. Germline values: CDR1 SGHKS, CDR2 YYEKEE (reference sequence). The CDR3 nucleotides are TGTGCCAGCAGGCGACAGGGTGGGTCCTACGAGCAGTACTTC. Translation: CASRRQGGSYEQYF.

CDR3 coding DNA: TGTGCCAGTAGTATAGCCGCAGTGAACACTGAAGCTTTCTTT. Translating gives CASSIAAVNTEAFF. V is TRBV19 and J is TRBJ1-1; D is unclear. Deletions cut 1 base from V and 0 bases from J, with 6 bases between. CDR1 is LNHDA and CDR2 is SQIVND in the germline V gene (reference sequence). This CDR3 region has 14 residues. The variable domain in full, with the rest retrieved from reference TRBV19 and TRBJ1-1, is DGGITQSPKYLFRKEGQNVTLSCEQNLNHDAMYWYRQDPGQGLRLIYYSQIVNDFQKGDIAEGYSVSREKKESFPLTVTSAQKNPTAFYLCASSIAAVNTEAFFGQGTRLTVV.